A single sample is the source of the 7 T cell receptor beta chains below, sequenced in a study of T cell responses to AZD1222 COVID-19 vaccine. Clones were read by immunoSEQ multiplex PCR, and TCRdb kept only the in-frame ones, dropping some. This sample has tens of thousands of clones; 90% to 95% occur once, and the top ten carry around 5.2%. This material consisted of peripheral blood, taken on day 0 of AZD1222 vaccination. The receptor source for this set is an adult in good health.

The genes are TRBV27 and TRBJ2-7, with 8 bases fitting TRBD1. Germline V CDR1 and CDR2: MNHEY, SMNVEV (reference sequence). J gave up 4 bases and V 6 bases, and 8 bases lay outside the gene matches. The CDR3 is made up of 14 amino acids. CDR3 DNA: TGTGCCAGCAGCCAACGGACAGGGAATTACGAGCAGTACTTC. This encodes CASSQRTGNYEQYF.

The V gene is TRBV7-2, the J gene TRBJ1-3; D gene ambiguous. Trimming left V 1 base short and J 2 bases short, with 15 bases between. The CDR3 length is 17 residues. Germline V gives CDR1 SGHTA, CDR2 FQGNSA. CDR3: CASSLVMRNRPGNTIYF. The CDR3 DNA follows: TGTGCCAGCAGCTTAGTGATGAGAAACCGTCCTGGAAACACCATATATTTT.

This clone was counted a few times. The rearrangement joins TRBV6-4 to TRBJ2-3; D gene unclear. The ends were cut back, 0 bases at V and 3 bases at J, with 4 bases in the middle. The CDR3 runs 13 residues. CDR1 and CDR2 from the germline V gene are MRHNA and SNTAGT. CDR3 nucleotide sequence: TGTGCCAGCAGTGACTCACCAACAGATACGCAGTATTTT. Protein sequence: CASSDSPTDTQYF.

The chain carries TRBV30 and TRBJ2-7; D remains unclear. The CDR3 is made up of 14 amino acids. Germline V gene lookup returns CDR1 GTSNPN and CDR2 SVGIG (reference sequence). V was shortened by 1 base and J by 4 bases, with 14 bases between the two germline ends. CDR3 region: CAWSESPEYYEQYF. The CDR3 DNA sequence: TGTGCCTGGAGTGAGAGCCCTGAGTATTACGAGCAGTACTTC.

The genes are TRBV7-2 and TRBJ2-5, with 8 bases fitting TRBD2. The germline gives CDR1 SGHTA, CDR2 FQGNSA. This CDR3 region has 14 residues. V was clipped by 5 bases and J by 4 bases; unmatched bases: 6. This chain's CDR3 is CASSLSGSIETQYF. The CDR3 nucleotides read TGTGCCAGCAGCCTGAGCGGGAGTATAGAGACCCAGTACTTC.

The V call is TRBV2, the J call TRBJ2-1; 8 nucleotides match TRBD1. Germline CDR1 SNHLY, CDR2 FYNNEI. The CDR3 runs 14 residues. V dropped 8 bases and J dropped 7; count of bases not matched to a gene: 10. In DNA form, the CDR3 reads TGTGCCAGCGGTAAAGGACAGGGAGTAAATGAGCAGTTCTTC. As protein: CASGKGQGVNEQFF.

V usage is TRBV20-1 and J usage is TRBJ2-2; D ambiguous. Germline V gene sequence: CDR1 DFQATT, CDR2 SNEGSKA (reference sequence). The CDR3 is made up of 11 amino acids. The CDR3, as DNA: TGCACCCATCAGGTCACCGGGGAGCTGTTTTTT. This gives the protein CTHQVTGELFF.